The 8 T cell receptor beta chains listed next were all sequenced from one sample in a study of early T cells in non-severe SARS-CoV-2 infection. One entry per CDR3 protein, called by TCRdb with MiXCR from the 5' RACE reads. The repertoire consists of tens of thousands of distinct CDR3 sequences, with under 7.5% occurring once and the leading ten covering less than 5%. Sequencing used whole blood. All receptors come from an adult who was a healthcare worker with PCR-confirmed SARS-CoV-2 infection or an uninfected control (not recorded which).

V gene TRBV20-1 combines with J gene TRBJ2-7; maybe TRBD2 (5 bases). The CDR3 consists of 14 residues. Germline values: CDR1 DFQATT, CDR2 SNEGSKA (reference sequence). The ends were cut back, 3 bases at V and 0 bases at J, with 12 bases in the middle. Written as DNA, the CDR3 is TGCAGTGCTAGTATAGTTGGAGGCTCCTACGAGCAGTACTTC. This sequence encodes CSASIVGGSYEQYF.

This clonotype came up many times. The chain has TRBV12-3 or TRBV12-4 and TRBJ1-1, with unresolved D. CDR3 size: 11 residues. Deletions cut 2 bases from V and 3 bases from J, with 1 base between. CDR3: CASSLYTEAFF. CDR3 DNA: TGTGCCAGCAGTTTATACACTGAAGCTTTCTTT.

This clonotype showed up just a few times. The rearrangement joins TRBV5-1 to TRBJ2-2; no reliable D call. This CDR3 has 14 amino acids. V was trimmed by 5 bases and J by 2 bases, leaving 10 bases between them. Germline CDR1 is SGHRS and CDR2 is YFSETQ. In nucleotides, the CDR3 is TGCGCCAGCAGTTCCGACGCAAACACCGGGGAGCTGTTTTTT. It codes for CASSSDANTGELFF.

In its sample, this clonotype was seen many times. The rearrangement uses TRBV29-1 and TRBJ2-2, with D maybe TRBD2 (6 bases). Trimming took 6 bases from V and 1 from J, leaving 12 bases between them. Germline V gives CDR1 SQVTM, CDR2 ANQGSEA. CDR3 length: 14 amino acids. The CDR3 loop reads CSVGPGGNTGELFF. In DNA form, the CDR3 reads TGCAGCGTGGGGCCCGGGGGGAACACCGGGGAGCTGTTTTTT.

V is TRBV4-1 and J is TRBJ1-2; D not resolved. CDR1 is MGHRA and CDR2 is YSYEKL in the germline V gene. V was trimmed by 5 bases and J by 4 bases, leaving 8 bases between them. The CDR3 length is 12 residues. CDR3 in DNA: TGCGCCAGCAGCGAAGGGCCCTATGGCTACACCTTC. This codes for CASSEGPYGYTF.

There are many counts of this clonotype. The V gene is TRBV20-1, the J gene TRBJ1-5; 7 bases align to TRBD1. The CDR3 contains 15 residues. The V and J ends lost 0 bases and 5 bases, in that order; junction bases with no gene match: 7. CDR1 DFQATT and CDR2 SNEGSKA come from the germline V gene (reference sequence). CDR3 in amino acids: CSARDSRDSYQPQHF. The CDR3 DNA is TGCAGTGCTAGAGATTCAAGGGACAGCTATCAGCCCCAGCATTTT.

The sample holds many counts of this clonotype. The J gene is TRBJ2-7, the V gene TRBV18; D remains unclear. Trimming removed 8 bases from V and 4 bases from J, with 15 bases in between. The CDR3 is 13 residues long. Germline V gene data show CDR1 as KGHSH and CDR2 as LQKENI. CDR3 coding DNA: TGTGCCAGCCTAAGGACCAGTGGGTACGAGCAGTACTTC. Amino acid sequence: CASLRTSGYEQYF.

This clonotype has just a few counts. The genes are TRBV2 and TRBJ2-5, with D possibly being TRBD1 (5 bases). The CDR3 totals 11 residues. Germline CDR1 reads SNHLY; CDR2 reads FYNNEI. V was clipped by 8 bases and J by 5 bases, with 9 bases between them. The CDR3 protein is CASHRFETQYF. The CDR3 nucleotides read TGTGCCAGCCACAGGTTTGAGACCCAGTACTTC.